The sample holds a few counts of the clone carrying this T cell receptor beta chain. Germline V gene data show CDR1 as LNHNV and CDR2 as YYDKDF (reference sequence). The CDR3 has 15 residues. The V and J ends lost 1 base and 3 bases respectively, with 9 bases between them. This sample was taken from a study of blood T cell repertoires in COVID-19. Only in-frame clones appear in the TCRdb table, and some are missing; sequencing was by immunoSEQ multiplex PCR. The sample carries about 180,000 clones, 86% recorded once. This TCR came from a man aged 45 to 65 with active or convalescent COVID-19. Material: peripheral blood. This chain uses TRBV15 with TRBJ1-4; no firm D call. CDR3: CATSRGGSANEKLFF. In DNA form, the CDR3 reads TGTGCCACCAGCAGAGGAGGGTCGGCTAATGAAAAACTGTTTTTT.